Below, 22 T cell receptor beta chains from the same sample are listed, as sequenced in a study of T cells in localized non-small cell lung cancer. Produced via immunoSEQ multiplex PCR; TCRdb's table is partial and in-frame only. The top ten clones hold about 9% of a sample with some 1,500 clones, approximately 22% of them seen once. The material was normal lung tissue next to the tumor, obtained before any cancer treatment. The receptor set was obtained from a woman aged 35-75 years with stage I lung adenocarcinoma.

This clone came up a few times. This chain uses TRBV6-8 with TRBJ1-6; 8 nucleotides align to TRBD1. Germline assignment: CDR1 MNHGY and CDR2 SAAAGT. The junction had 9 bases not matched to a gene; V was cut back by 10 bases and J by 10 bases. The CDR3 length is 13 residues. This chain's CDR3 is CAIRGTGESPLHF. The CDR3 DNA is TGTGCCATTCGAGGGACAGGTGAATCACCCCTCCACTTT.

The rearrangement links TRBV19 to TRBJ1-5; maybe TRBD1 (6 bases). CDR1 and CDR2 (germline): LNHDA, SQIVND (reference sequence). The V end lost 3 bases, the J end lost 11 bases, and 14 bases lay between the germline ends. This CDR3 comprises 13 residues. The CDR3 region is CASSILGQSAQHF. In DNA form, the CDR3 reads TGTGCCAGTAGTATTCTCGGACAGTCGGCCCAGCATTTT.

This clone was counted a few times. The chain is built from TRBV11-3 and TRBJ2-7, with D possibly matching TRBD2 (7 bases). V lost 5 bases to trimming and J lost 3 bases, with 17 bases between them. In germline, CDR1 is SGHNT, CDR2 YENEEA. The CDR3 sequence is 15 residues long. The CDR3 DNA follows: TGTGCCAGCAGCCCCTCGCGGGGGCCCGGCTACGAGCAGTACTTC. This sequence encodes CASSPSRGPGYEQYF.

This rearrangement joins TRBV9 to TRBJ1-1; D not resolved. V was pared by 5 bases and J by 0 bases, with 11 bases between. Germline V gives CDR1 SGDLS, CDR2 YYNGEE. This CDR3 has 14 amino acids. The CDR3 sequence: CASSGVIVNTEAFF. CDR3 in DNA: TGTGCCAGCAGTGGGGTGATAGTGAACACTGAAGCTTTCTTT.

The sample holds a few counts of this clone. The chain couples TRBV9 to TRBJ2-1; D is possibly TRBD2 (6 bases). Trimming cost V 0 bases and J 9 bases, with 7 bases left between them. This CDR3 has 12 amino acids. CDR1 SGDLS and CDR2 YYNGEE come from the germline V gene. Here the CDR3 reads CASSVGSGEQFF. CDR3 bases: TGTGCCAGCAGCGTAGGTAGCGGTGAGCAGTTCTTC.

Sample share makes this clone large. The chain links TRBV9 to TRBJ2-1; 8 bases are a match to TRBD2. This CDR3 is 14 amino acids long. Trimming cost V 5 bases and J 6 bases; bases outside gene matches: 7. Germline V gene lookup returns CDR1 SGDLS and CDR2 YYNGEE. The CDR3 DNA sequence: TGTGCCAGCAGTGAACGGCTAGCGGGCAATGAGCAGTTCTTC. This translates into CASSERLAGNEQFF.

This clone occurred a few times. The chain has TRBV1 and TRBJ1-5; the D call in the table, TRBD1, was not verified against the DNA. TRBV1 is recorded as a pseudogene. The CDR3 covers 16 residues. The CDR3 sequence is CASSQGEGTGNQPQHF. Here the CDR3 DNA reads TGCGCCAGCAGCCAAGGGGAGGGGACAGGGAATCAGCCCCAGCATTTT.

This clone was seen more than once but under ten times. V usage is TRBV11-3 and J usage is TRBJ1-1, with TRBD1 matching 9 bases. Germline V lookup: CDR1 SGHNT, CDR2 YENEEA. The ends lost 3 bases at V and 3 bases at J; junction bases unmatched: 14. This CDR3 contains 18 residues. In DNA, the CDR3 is TGTGCCAGCAGCTTCTTGGCCCGAGGACAGGGGAGGGACACTGAAGCTTTCTTT. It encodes CASSFLARGQGRDTEAFF.

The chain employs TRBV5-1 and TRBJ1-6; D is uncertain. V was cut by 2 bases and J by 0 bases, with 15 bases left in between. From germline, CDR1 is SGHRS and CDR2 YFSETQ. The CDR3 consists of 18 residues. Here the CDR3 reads CASSLGQPTSSYNSPLHF. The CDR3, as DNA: TGCGCCAGCAGCTTAGGTCAGCCAACAAGCTCCTATAATTCACCCCTCCACTTT. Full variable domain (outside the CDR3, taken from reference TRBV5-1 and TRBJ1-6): KAGVTQTPRYLIKTRGQQVTLSCSPISGHRSVSWYQQTPGQGLQFLFEYFSETQRNKGNFPGRFSGRQFSNSRSEMNVSTLELGDSALYLCASSLGQPTSSYNSPLHFGNGTRLTVT.

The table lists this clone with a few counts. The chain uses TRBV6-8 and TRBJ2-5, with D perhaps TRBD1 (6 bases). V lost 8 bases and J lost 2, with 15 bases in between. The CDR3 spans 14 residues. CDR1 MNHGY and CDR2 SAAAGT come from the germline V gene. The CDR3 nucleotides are TGTGCCAGCTTAGGACAGCCTGGGCAAGAGACCCAGTACTTC. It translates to CASLGQPGQETQYF.

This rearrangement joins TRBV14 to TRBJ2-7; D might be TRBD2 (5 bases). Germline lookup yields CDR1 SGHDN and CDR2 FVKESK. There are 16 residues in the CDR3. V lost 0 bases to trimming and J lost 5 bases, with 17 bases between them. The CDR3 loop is CASSQDLPRVGNEQYF. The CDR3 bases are TGTGCCAGCAGCCAAGATCTCCCCCGCGTCGGGAACGAGCAGTACTTC.

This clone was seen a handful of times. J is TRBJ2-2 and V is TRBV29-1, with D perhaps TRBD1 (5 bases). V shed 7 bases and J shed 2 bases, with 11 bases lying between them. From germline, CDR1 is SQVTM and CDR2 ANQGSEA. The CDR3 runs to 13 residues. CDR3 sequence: CSGQKTNTGELFF. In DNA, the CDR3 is TGCAGCGGACAGAAAACTAACACCGGGGAGCTGTTTTTT.

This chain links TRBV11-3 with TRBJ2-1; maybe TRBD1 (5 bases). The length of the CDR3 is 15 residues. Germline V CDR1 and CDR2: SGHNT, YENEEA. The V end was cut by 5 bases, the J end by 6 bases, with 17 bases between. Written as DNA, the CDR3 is TGTGCCAGCAGCCAGGGCGCCTACGTGGTCAATGAGCAGTTCTTC. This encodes CASSQGAYVVNEQFF.

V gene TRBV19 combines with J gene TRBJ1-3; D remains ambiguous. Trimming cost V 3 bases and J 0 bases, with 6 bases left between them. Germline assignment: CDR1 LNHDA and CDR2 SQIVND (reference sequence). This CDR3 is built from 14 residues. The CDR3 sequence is CASSIGSSGNTIYF. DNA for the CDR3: TGTGCCAGTAGTATTGGGAGCTCTGGAAACACCATATATTTT.

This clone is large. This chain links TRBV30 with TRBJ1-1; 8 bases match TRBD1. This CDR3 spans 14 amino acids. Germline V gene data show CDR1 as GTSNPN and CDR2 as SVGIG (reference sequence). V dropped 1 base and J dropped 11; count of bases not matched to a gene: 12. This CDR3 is CAWSADRTGRRAFF. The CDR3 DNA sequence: TGTGCCTGGAGTGCGGACAGGACAGGGCGGAGGGCTTTCTTT.

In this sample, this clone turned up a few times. CDR3 protein: CASSVRGLRGDQPQHF. CDR3 nucleotide sequence: TGTGCCAGTAGTGTGAGAGGACTCAGGGGAGATCAGCCCCAGCATTTT. The chain carries TRBV19 and TRBJ1-5, with D possibly TRBD1 on 6 matching bases. V lost 5 bases and J 5 bases, leaving 19 bases between the germline ends. Germline values: CDR1 LNHDA, CDR2 SQIVND (reference sequence). This CDR3 is 16 amino acids long. Full variable domain (missing parts from reference TRBV19 and TRBJ1-5): DGGITQSPKYLFRKEGQNVTLSCEQNLNHDAMYWYRQDPGQGLRLIYYSQIVNDFQKGDIAEGYSVSREKKESFPLTVTSAQKNPTAFYLCASSVRGLRGDQPQHFGDGTRLSIL.

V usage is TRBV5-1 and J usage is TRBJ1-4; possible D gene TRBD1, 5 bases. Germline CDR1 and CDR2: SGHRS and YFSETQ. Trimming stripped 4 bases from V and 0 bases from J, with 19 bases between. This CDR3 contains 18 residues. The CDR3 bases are TGCGCCAGCAGCCCGGGGGTCCGGCCGGGTGCAACTAATGAAAAACTGTTTTTT. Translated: CASSPGVRPGATNEKLFF.

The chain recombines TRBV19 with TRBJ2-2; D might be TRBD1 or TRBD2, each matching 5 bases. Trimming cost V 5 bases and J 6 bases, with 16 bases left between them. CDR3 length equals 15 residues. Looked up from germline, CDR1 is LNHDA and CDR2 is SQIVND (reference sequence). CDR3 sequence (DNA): TGTGCCAGTAGTCCCCAGTCCGGGACCCCCGGGGAGCTGTTTTTT. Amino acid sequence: CASSPQSGTPGELFF. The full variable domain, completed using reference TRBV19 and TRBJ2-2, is DGGITQSPKYLFRKEGQNVTLSCEQNLNHDAMYWYRQDPGQGLRLIYYSQIVNDFQKGDIAEGYSVSREKKESFPLTVTSAQKNPTAFYLCASSPQSGTPGELFFGEGSRLTVL.

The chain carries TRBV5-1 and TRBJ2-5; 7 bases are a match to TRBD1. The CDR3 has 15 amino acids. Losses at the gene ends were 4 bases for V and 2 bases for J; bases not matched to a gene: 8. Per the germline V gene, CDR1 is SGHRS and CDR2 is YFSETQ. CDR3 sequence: CASSPLGRGQETQYF. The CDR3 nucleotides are TGCGCCAGCAGCCCCTTGGGCAGGGGGCAAGAGACCCAGTACTTC.

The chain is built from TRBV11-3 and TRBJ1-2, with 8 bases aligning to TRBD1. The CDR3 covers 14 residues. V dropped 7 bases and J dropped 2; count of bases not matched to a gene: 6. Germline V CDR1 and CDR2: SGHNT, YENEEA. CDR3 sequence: CASNPGGPNYGYTF. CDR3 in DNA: TGTGCCAGCAACCCAGGGGGCCCGAACTATGGCTACACCTTC.

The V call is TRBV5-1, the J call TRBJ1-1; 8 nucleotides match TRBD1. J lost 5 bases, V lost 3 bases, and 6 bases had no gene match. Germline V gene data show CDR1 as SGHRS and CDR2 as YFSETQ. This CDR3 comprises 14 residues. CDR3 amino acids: CASSWQGAGTEAFF. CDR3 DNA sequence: TGCGCCAGCAGCTGGCAGGGGGCAGGGACTGAAGCTTTCTTT.

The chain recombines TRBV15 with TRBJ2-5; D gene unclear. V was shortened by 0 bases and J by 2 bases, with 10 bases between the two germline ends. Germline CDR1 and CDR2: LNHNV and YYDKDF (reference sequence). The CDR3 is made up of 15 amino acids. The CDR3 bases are TGTGCCACCAGCAGAGAGTCGAGGAATCAAGAGACCCAGTACTTC. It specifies CATSRESRNQETQYF. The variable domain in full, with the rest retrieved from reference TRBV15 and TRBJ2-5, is DAMVIQNPRYQVTQFGKPVTLSCSQTLNHNVMYWYQQKSSQAPKLLFHYYDKDFNNEADTPDNFQSRRPNTSFCFLDIRSPGLGDTAMYLCATSRESRNQETQYFGPGTRLLVL.